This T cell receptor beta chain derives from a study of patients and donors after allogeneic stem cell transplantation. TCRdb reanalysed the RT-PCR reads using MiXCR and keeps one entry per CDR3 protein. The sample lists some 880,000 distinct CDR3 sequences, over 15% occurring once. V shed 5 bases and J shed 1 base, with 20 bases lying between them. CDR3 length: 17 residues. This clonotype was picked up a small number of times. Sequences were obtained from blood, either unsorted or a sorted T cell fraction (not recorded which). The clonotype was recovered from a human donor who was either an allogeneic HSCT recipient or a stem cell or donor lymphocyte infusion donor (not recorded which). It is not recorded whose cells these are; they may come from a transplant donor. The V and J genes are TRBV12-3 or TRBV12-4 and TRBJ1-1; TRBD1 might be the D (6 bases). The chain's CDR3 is CASSTRGGTVKNTEAFF. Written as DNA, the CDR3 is TGTGCCAGCAGTACCCGGGGGGGCACGGTAAAGAACACTGAAGCTTTCTTT.